This T cell receptor beta chain was profiled in a study of blood T cell repertoires in COVID-19. Clones were read by immunoSEQ multiplex PCR, and TCRdb kept only the in-frame ones, dropping some. Here the sample spans fewer than 90,000 clones, around 90% being singletons. CDR1 is MNHEY and CDR2 is SVGAGI in the germline V gene. The J segment lost 3 bases and the V segment lost 2 bases, leaving 6 bases of the junction unmatched. The CDR3 sequence is 16 residues long. Sequenced material: peripheral blood. The sequence derives from a woman over 75 with active or convalescent COVID-19. The chain carries TRBV6-5 and TRBJ2-3; 9 bases align to TRBD1. CDR3 residues: CASSYPGQGWTDTQYF. In DNA form, the CDR3 reads TGTGCCAGCAGTTACCCCGGACAGGGGTGGACAGATACGCAGTATTTT.